The T cell receptor (beta chain) described here comes from a study of blood T cell repertoires in COVID-19. Data came from immunoSEQ multiplex PCR; TCRdb stores just in-frame clones and leaves some out. Among a few hundred thousand clones listed, around 90% were seen once. This CDR3 is 13 amino acids long. Per germline, CDR1 PRHDT and CDR2 FYEKMQ (reference sequence). The trim removed 3 bases at V and 7 bases at J, leaving 4 bases unmatched. Sequenced: peripheral blood. The clonotype originates from a woman aged 60-70 years with COVID-19, enrolled during active disease. The rearrangement links TRBV13 to TRBJ1-2; 8 bases line up with TRBD1. CDR3 DNA sequence: TGTGCCAGCAGCTTCCAGGGGGCCGGTGGCTACACCTTC. Translation: CASSFQGAGGYTF.